This T cell receptor beta chain is drawn from a study of T cells after yellow fever vaccination. For the study at large: The authors prepared low-cell-number fractions using SMART-Seq v4 Ultra Low Input.

Researchers made TCR cDNA using 5'RACE template switching, and this step added a universal primer site and UMIs. MiXCR was run by TCRdb on the 5' RACE reads, yielding one entry per CDR3 protein. This table has roughly 60,000 distinct CDR3 sequences, approximately 6.5% appearing once. This CDR3 spans 14 amino acids. Trimming shortened V by 3 bases and J by 1 base, and 9 bases separated the two germline ends. Germline CDR1 reads KGHSH; CDR2 reads LQKENI. Overall study findings and caveats: Overall, a small share of clonotypes was seen in both CD4 and CD8 compartments. FACS-sorted repertoires could contain abundant clonotypes contaminating from the bulk population.

As concerns this clonotype: Its antigen is currently unknown.

This clonotype was sampled from a man younger than 35 who received the YFV17D yellow fever vaccine. The rearrangement links TRBV18 to TRBJ1-1; D uncertain. The sample was CD8+ T cells sorted from PBMCs, taken on the day of the first yellow fever vaccination. The CDR3 DNA is TGTGCCAGCTCACCTGATGGACGGAACACTGAAGCTTTCTTT. It encodes CASSPDGRNTEAFF. Combining the CDR3 with reference TRBV18 and TRBJ1-1 gives the whole variable domain NAGVMQNPRHLVRRRGQEARLRCSPMKGHSHVYWYRQLPEEGLKFMVYLQKENIIDESGMPKERFSAEFPKEGPSILRIQQVVRGDSAAYFCASSPDGRNTEAFFGQGTRLTVV.